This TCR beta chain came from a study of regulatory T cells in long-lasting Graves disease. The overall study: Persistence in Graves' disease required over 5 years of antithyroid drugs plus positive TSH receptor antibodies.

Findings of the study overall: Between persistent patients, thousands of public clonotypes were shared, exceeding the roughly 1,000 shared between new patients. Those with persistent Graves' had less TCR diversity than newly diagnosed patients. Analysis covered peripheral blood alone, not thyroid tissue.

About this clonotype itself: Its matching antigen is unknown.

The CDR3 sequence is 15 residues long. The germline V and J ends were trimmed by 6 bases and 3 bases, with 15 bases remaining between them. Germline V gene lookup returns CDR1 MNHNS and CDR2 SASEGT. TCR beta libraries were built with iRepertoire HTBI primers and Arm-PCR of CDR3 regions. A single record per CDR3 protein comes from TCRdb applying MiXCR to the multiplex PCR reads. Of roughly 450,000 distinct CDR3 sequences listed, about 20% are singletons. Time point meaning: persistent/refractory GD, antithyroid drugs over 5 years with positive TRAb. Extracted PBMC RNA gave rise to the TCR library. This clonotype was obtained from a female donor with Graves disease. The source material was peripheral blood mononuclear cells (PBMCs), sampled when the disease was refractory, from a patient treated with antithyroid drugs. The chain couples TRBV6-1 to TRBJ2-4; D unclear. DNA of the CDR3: TGTGCCAGCAGCACACCCCGGCTCGACAAAAACATTCAGTACTTC. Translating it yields CASSTPRLDKNIQYF.